This T cell receptor (beta chain) emerged from a study of T-cell reconstitution after alpha-beta-depleted transplantation in children. This clonotype was seen at least ten times. The authors prepared the TCRbeta library with unique molecular identifiers. In TCRdb, the PCR reads were re-called with MiXCR into one record per CDR3 protein. The sample holds around 270,000 distinct CDR3 sequences; about 9.5% are singletons and the top ten take roughly 7.1%. The clonotype was recovered from a boy younger than two with acute myeloid leukemia, due to receive a stem cell transplant. The sequencing used PBMCs, collected before TCRalphabeta/CD19-depleted stem cell transplant.

The CDR3 region has the DNA TGTGCCAGCAGCTACCGGGACAGGGTCTATGGCTACACCTTC. This sequence encodes CASSYRDRVYGYTF. J is TRBJ1-2 and V is TRBV7-2; TRBD1 matches 9 bases. The ends lost 4 bases at V and 4 bases at J; junction bases unmatched: 4. Germline CDR1 reads SGHTA; CDR2 reads FQGNSA. This CDR3 comprises 14 residues.